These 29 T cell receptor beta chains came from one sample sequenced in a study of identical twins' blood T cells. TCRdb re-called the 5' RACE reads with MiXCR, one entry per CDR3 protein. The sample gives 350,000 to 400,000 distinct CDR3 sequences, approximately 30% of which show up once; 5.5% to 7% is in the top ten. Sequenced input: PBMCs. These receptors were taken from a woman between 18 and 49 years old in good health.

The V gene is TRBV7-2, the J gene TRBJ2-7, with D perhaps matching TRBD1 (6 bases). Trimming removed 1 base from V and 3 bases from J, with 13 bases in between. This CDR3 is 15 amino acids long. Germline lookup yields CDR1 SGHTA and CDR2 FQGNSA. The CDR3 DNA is TGTGCCAGCAGCTTAGTGATCAGGGGAGACTACGAGCAGTACTTC. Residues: CASSLVIRGDYEQYF.

The CDR3 DNA reads TGTGCCAGCAGCCTACACCGGGACCGTAATGAAAAACTGTTTTTT. It yields the protein CASSLHRDRNEKLFF. The chain recombines TRBV7-6 with TRBJ1-4, with D possibly being TRBD1 (5 bases). Germline V gene lookup returns CDR1 SGHVS and CDR2 FNYEAQ. The CDR3 consists of 15 residues. Trimming removed 5 bases from V and 4 bases from J, with 14 bases in between.

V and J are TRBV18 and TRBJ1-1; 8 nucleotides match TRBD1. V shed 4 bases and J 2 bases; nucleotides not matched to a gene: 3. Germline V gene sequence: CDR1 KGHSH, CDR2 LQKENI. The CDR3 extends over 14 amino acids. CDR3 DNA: TGTGCCAGCTCACGACAGGGGATAAACACTGAAGCTTTCTTT. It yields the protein CASSRQGINTEAFF.

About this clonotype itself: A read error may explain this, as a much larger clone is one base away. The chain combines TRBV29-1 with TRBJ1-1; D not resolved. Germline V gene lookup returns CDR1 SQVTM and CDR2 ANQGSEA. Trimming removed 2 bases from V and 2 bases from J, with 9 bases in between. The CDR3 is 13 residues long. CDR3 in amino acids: CSVEYLGNTEAFF. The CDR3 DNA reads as TGCAGCGTTGAATATCTTGGAAACACTGAAGCTTTCTTT.

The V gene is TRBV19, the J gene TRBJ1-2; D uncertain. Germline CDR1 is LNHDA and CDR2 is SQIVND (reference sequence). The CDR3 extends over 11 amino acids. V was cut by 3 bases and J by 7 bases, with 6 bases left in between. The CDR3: CASSMGGGYTF. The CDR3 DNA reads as TGTGCCAGTAGTATGGGTGGTGGCTACACCTTC.

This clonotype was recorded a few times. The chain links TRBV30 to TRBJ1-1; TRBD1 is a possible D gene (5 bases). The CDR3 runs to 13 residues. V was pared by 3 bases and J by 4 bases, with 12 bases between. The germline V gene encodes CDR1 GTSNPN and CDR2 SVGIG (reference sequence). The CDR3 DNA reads TGTGCCTGGAGGCGGACATCTTCCACTGAAGCTTTCTTT. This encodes CAWRRTSSTEAFF.

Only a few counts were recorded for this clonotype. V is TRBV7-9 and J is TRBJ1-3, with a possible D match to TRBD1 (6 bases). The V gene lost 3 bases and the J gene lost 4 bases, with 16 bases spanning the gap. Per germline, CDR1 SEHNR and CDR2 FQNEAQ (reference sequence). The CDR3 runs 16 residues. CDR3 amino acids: CASSFLSGAKGNTIYF. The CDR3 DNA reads TGTGCCAGCAGCTTCTTGTCGGGGGCGAAGGGAAACACCATATATTTT.

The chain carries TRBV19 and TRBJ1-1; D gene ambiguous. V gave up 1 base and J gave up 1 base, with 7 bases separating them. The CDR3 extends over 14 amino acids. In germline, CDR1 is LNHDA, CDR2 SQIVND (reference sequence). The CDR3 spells CASSIGAPNTEAFF. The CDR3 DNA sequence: TGTGCCAGTAGTATAGGGGCTCCGAACACTGAAGCTTTCTTT. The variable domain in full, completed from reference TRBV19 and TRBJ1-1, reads DGGITQSPKYLFRKEGQNVTLSCEQNLNHDAMYWYRQDPGQGLRLIYYSQIVNDFQKGDIAEGYSVSREKKESFPLTVTSAQKNPTAFYLCASSIGAPNTEAFFGQGTRLTVV.

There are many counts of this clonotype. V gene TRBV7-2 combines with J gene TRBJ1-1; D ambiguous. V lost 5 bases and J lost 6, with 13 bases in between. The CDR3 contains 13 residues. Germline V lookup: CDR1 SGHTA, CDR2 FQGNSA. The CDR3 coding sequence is TGTGCCAGCAGCCCCCGCCCGGGGTCTGAAGCTTTCTTT. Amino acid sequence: CASSPRPGSEAFF.

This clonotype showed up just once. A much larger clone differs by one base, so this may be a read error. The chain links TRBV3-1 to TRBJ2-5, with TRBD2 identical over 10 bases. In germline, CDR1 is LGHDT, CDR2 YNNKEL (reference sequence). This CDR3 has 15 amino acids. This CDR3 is CASSLRTSGQEAQYF. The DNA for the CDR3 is TGTGCCAGCAGCCTTCGGACTAGCGGCCAAGAGGCCCAGTACTTC.

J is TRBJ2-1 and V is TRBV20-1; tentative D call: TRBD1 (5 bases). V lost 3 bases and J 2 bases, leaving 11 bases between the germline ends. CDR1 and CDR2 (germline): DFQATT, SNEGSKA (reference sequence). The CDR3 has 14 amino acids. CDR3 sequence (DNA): TGCAGTGCTAGTTACAGGAGCACCTACAATGAGCAGTTCTTC. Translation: CSASYRSTYNEQFF.

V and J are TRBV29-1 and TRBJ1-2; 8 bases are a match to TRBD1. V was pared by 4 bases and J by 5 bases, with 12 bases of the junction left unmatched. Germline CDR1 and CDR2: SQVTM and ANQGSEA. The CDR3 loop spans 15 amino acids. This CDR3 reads CSVGTGTGIGYGYTF. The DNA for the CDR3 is TGCAGCGTTGGGACAGGGACGGGAATAGGGTATGGCTACACCTTC. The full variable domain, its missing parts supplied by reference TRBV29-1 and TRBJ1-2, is SAVISQKPSRDICQRGTSLTIQCQVDSQVTMMFWYRQQPGQSLTLIATANQGSEATYESGFVIDKFPISRPNLTFSTLTVSNMSPEDSSIYLCSVGTGTGIGYGYTFGSGTRLTVV.

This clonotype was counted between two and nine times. CDR3 protein: CASSTGPYYNEQFF. CDR3 sequence (DNA): TGTGCTAGTTCCACAGGGCCCTATTACAATGAGCAGTTCTTC. V is TRBV12-5 and J is TRBJ2-1; D might be TRBD1 (6 bases). Trimming left V 8 bases short and J 4 bases short, with 15 bases between. The CDR3 totals 14 residues. Per germline, CDR1 LGHNT and CDR2 FRNRAP.

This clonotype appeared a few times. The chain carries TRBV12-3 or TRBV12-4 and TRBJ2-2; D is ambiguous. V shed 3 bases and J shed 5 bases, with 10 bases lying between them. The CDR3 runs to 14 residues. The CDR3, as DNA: TGTGCCAGCAGTTTCGGCGCCCTGACCGGGGAGCTGTTTTTT. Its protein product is CASSFGALTGELFF.

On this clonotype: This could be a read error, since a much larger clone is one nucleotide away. DNA for the CDR3: TGTGCCAGCACGACAGGGTATAATACCGGGGAGCTGTTTTTT. Translation: CASTTGYNTGELFF. This rearrangement joins TRBV28 to TRBJ2-2; 7 positions match TRBD1. The junction had 7 bases not matched to a gene; V was cut back by 7 bases and J by 5 bases. CDR3 length: 14 amino acids. Germline CDR1 MDHEN, CDR2 SYDVKM.

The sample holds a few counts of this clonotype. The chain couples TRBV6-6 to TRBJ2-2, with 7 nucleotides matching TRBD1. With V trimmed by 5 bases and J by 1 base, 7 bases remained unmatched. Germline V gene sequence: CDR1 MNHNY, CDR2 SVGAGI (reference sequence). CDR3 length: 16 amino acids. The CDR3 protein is CASSNFWDRNTGELFF. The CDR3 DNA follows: TGTGCCAGCAGTAACTTTTGGGACAGGAACACCGGGGAGCTGTTTTTT.

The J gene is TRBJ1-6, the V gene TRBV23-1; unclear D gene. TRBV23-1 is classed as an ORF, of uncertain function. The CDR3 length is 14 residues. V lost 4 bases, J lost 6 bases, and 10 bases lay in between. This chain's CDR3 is CASSPEQFNSPLHF. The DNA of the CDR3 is TGCGCCAGCAGTCCAGAGCAGTTTAATTCACCCCTCCACTTT.

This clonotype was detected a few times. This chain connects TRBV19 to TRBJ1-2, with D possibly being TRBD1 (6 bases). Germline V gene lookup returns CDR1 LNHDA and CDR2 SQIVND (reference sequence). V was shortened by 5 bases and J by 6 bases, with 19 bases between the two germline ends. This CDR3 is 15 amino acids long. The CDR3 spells CASSPEGRGFDGYTF. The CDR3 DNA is TGTGCCAGTAGTCCCGAGGGCAGGGGATTCGATGGCTACACCTTC. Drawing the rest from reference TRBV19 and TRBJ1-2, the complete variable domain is DGGITQSPKYLFRKEGQNVTLSCEQNLNHDAMYWYRQDPGQGLRLIYYSQIVNDFQKGDIAEGYSVSREKKESFPLTVTSAQKNPTAFYLCASSPEGRGFDGYTFGSGTRLTVV.

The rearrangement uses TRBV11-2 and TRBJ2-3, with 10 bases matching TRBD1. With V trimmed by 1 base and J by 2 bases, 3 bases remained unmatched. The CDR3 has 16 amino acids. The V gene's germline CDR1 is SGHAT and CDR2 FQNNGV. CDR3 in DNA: TGTGCCAGCAGCTTAGGGACAGGGGGGCACACAGATACGCAGTATTTT. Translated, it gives CASSLGTGGHTDTQYF.

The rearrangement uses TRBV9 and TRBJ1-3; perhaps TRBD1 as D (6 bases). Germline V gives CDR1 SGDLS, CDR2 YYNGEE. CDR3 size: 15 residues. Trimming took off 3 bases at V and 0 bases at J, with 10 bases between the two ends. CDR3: CASSGFRGSGNTIYF. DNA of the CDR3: TGTGCCAGCAGCGGCTTCAGGGGCTCTGGAAACACCATATATTTT. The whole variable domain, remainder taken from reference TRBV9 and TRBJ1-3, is DSGVTQTPKHLITATGQRVTLRCSPRSGDLSVYWYQQSLDQGLQFLIQYYNGEERAKGNILERFSAQQFPDLHSELNLSSLELGDSALYFCASSGFRGSGNTIYFGEGSWLTVV.

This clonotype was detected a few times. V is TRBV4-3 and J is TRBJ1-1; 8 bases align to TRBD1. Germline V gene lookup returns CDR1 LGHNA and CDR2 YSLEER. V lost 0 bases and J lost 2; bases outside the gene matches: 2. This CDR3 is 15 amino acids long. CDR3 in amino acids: CASSQDGQGNTEAFF. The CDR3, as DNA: TGCGCCAGCAGCCAAGATGGACAGGGTAACACTGAAGCTTTCTTT.

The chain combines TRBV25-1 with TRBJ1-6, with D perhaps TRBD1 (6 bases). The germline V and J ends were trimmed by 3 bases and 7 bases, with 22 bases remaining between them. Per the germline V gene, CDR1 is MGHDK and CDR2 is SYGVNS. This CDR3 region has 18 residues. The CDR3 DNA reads TGTGCCAGCAGTGATATCTGGCAGGCGGGGGCAGAGAATTCACCCCTCCACTTT. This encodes CASSDIWQAGAENSPLHF.

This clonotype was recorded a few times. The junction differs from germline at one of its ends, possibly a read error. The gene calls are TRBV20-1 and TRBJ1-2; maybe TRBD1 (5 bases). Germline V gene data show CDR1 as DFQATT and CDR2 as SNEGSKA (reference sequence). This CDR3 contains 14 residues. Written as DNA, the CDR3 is TGCAGTGCTAGGGGTTGGGGACGAGGATATGGCTACAACTTC. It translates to CSARGWGRGYGYNF.

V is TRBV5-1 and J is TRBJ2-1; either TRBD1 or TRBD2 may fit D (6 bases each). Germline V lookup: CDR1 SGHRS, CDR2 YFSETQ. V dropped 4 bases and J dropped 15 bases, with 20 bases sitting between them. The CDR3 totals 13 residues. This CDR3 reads CASSPLRGEERFF. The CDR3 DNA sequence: TGCGCCAGCAGCCCGCTAAGGGGGGAAGAGAGGTTCTTC.

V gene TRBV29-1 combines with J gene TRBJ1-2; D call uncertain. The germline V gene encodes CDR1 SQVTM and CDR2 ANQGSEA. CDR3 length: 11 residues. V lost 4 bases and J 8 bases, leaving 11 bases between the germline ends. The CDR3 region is CSVVFYEGYTF. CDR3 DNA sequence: TGCAGCGTTGTATTCTATGAAGGCTACACCTTC.

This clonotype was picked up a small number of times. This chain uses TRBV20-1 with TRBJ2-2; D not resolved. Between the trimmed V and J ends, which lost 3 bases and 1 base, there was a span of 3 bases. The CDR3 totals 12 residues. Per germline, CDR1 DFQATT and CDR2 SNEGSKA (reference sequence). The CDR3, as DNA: TGCAGTGCTAGCGGGAACACCGGGGAGCTGTTTTTT. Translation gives CSASGNTGELFF.

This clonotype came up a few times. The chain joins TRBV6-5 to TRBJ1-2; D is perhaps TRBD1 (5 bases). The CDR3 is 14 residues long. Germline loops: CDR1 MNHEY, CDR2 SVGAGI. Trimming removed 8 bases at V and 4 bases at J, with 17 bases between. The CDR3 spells CASHDRGVGYGYTF. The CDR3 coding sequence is TGTGCCAGCCACGATAGAGGGGTGGGCTATGGCTACACCTTC.

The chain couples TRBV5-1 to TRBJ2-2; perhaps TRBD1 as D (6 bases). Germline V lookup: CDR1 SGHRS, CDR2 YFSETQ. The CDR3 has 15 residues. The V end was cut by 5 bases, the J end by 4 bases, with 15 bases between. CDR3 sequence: CASSSGVRRTGELFF. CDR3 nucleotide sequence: TGCGCCAGCAGTTCAGGGGTGAGGCGCACCGGGGAGCTGTTTTTT.

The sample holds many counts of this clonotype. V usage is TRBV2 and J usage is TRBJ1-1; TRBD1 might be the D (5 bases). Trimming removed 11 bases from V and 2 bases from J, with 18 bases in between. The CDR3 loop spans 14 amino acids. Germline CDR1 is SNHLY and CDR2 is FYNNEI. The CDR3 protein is CAGTGAGANTEAFF. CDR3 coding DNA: TGTGCCGGGACGGGTGCAGGCGCTAACACTGAAGCTTTCTTT. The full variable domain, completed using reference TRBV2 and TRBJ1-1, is EPEVTQTPSHQVTQMGQEVILRCVPISNHLYFYWYRQILGQKVEFLVSFYNNEISEKSEIFDDQFSVERPDGSNFTLKIRSTKLEDSAMYFCAGTGAGANTEAFFGQGTRLTVV.